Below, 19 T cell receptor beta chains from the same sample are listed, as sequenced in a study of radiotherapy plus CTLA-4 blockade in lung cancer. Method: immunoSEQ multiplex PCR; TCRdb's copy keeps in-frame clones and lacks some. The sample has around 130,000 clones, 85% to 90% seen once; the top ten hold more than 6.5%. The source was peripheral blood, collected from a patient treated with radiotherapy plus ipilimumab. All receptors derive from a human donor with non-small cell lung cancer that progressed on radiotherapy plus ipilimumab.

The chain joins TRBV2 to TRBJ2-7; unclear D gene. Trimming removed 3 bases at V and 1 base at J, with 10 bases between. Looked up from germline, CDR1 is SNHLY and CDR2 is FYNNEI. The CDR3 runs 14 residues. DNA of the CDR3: TGTGCCAGCAGTGACTCATATCGGTCCTACGAGCAGTACTTC. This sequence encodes CASSDSYRSYEQYF.

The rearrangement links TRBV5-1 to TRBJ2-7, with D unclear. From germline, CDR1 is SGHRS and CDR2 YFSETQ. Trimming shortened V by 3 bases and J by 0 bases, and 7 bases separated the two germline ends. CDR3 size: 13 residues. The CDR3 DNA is TGCGCCAGCAGCTCTTCGACCTCCTACGAGCAGTACTTC. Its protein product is CASSSSTSYEQYF.

DNA of the CDR3: TGTGCCAGCAGTTACGCTAGCGGGAGAGGAGCAGATACGCAGTATTTT. Residues: CASSYASGRGADTQYF. The chain joins TRBV6-6 to TRBJ2-3; 10 nucleotides agree with TRBD2. Trimming removed 2 bases from V and 4 bases from J; junction bases left unmatched: 6. The CDR3 has 16 residues. In germline, CDR1 is MNHNY, CDR2 SVGAGI (reference sequence).

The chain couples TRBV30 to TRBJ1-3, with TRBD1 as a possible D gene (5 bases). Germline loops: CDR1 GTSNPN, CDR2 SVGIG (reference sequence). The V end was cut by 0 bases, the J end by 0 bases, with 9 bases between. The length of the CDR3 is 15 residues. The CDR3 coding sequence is TGTGCCTGGAGTGTATACAGGCCCTCTGGAAACACCATATATTTT. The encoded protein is CAWSVYRPSGNTIYF.

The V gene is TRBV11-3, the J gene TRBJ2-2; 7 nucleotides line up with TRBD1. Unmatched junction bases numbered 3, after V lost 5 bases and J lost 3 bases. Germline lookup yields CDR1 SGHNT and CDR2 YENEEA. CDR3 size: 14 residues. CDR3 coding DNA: TGTGCCAGCAGCCCCGGGACAGACACCGGGGAGCTGTTTTTT. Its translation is CASSPGTDTGELFF.

The CDR3 here is CAISDGADSYNEQFF. DNA for the CDR3: TGTGCCATCAGTGACGGGGCAGATTCCTACAATGAGCAGTTCTTC. The chain employs TRBV10-3 and TRBJ2-1; either TRBD1 or TRBD2 may supply D (5 bases each). CDR3 size: 15 residues. V shed 3 bases and J shed 1 base, with 10 bases lying between them. The germline V gene has CDR1 ENHRY and CDR2 SYGVKD.

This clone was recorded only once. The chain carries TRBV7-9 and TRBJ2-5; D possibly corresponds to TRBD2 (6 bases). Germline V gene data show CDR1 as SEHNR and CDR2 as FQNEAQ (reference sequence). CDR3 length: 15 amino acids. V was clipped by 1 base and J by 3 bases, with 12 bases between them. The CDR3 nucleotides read TGTGCCAGCAGCTTAGTGCGGGGATGGGAAGAGACCCAGTACTTC. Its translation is CASSLVRGWEETQYF. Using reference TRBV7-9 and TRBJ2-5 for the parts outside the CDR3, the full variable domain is DTGVSQNPRHKITKRGQNVTFRCDPISEHNRLYWYRQTLGQGPEFLTYFQNEAQLEKSRLLSDRFSAERPKGSFSTLEIQRTEQGDSAMYLCASSLVRGWEETQYFGPGTRLLVL.

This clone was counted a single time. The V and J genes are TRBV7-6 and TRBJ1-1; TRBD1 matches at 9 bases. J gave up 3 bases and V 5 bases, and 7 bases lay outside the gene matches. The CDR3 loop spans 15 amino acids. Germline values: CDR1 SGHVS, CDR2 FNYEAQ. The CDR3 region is CASSVQGQGHTEAFF. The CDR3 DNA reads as TGTGCCAGCAGCGTCCAGGGACAGGGCCACACTGAAGCTTTCTTT.

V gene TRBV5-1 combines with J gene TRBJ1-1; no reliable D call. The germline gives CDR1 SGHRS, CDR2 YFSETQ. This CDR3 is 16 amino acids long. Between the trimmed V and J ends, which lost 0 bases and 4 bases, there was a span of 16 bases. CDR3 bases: TGCGCCAGCAGCTTGGGAGAGCAAAGCCTAAGCACTGAAGCTTTCTTT. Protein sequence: CASSLGEQSLSTEAFF. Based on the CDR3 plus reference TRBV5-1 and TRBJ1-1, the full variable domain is KAGVTQTPRYLIKTRGQQVTLSCSPISGHRSVSWYQQTPGQGLQFLFEYFSETQRNKGNFPGRFSGRQFSNSRSEMNVSTLELGDSALYLCASSLGEQSLSTEAFFGQGTRLTVV.

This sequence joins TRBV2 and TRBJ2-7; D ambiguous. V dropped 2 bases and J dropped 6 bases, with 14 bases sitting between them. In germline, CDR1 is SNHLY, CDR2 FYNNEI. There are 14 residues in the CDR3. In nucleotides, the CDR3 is TGTGCCAGCAGTGAAACAAGAAGGACCTCCGAGCAGTACTTC. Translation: CASSETRRTSEQYF.

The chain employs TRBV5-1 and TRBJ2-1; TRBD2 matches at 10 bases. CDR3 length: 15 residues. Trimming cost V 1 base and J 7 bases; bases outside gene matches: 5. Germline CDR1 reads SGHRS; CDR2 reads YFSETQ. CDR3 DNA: TGCGCCAGCAGCTTGTCTAGCGGGAGTAAGAATGAGCAGTTCTTC. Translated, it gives CASSLSSGSKNEQFF.

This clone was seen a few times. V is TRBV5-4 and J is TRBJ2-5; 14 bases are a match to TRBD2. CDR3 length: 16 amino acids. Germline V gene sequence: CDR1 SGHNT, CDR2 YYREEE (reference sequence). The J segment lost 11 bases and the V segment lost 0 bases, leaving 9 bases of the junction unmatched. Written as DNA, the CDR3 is TGTGCCAGCAGCTTGGTGGGACTAGCGGGAGAGGGAGAGCAGTACTTC. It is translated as CASSLVGLAGEGEQYF.

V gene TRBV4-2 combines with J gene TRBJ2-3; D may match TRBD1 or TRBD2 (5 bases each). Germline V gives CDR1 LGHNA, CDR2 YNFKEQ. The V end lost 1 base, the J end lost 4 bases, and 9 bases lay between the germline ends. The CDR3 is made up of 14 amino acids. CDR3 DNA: TGTGCCAGCAGCCAAGTAATGGGGGCAGATACGCAGTATTTT. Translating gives CASSQVMGADTQYF.

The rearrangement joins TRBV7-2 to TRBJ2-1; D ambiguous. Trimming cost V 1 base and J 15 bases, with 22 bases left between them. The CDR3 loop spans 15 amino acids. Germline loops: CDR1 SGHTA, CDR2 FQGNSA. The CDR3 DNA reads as TGTGCCAGCAGCTTAGTTCCTGCCCCGGATTTACCCCCGTTCTTC. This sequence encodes CASSLVPAPDLPPFF.

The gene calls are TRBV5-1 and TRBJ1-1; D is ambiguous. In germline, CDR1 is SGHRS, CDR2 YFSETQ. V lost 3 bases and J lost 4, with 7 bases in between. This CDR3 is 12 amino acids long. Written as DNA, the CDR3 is TGCGCCAGCAGCTCCCAGTTCACTGAAGCTTTCTTT. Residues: CASSSQFTEAFF.

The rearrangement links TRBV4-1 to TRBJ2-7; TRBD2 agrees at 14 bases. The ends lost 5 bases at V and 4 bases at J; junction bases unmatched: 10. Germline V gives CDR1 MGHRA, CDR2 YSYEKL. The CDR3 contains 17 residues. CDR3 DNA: TGCGCCAGCAGCTTTGGGACTAGCGGGAGCCCGCCATACGAGCAGTACTTC. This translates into CASSFGTSGSPPYEQYF.

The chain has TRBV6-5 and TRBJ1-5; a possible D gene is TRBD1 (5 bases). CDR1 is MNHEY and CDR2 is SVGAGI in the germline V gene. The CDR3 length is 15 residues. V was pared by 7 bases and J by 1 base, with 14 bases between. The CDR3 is CASTLRGGSNQPQHF. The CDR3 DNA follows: TGTGCCAGCACCCTACGGGGGGGGAGCAATCAGCCCCAGCATTTT.

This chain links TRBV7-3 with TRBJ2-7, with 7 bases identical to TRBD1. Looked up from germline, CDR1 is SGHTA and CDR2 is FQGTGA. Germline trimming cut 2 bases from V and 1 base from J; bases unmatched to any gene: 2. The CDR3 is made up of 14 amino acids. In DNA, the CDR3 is TGTGCCAGCAGCTTAGGGGACAGATCCTACGAGCAGTACTTC. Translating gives CASSLGDRSYEQYF.

CDR3 region: CASSPTGWNEKLFF. CDR3 bases: TGTGCCAGCAGCCCGACAGGGTGGAATGAAAAACTGTTTTTT. The chain combines TRBV2 with TRBJ1-4; TRBD1 matches 7 bases. This CDR3 has 14 amino acids. The germline CDR1 and CDR2 sequences are SNHLY and FYNNEI. V dropped 6 bases and J dropped 5; count of bases not matched to a gene: 6.